Listed here are 10 T cell receptor beta chains from one sample, sequenced in a study of blood T cells in healthy people across ages. A second PCR, run for 7 to 11 cycles, used a sample-barcoded 5' primer plus a J-beta primer mix. TCRdb ran MiXCR on the 5' RACE reads and lists one entry per CDR3 protein. The sample holds over 1,500,000 distinct CDR3 sequences, roughly two fifths seen once. The sequenced sample was blood. The receptors here all came from a human donor in good health.

J is TRBJ2-1 and V is TRBV24-1, with D uncertain. This CDR3 comprises 13 residues. The germline V and J ends were trimmed by 3 bases and 0 bases, with 2 bases remaining between them. Germline CDR1 is KGHDR and CDR2 is SFDVKD. The CDR3 reads CATSDPSYNEQFF. In nucleotides, the CDR3 is TGTGCCACCAGTGATCCCTCCTACAATGAGCAGTTCTTC.

In its sample, this clonotype was seen once. The CDR3 loop is CASREQGTSNPKFF. The DNA of the CDR3 is TGCGCCAGCAGGGAACAGGGAACATCGAATCCAAAGTTCTTC. The chain employs TRBV5-1 and TRBJ2-1, with D maybe TRBD1 (6 bases). The germline V gene encodes CDR1 SGHRS and CDR2 YFSETQ. The CDR3 contains 14 residues. V was clipped by 5 bases and J by 14 bases, with 23 bases between them.

This chain connects TRBV20-1 to TRBJ2-5, with D tentatively TRBD1 (5 bases). The J call may be in error: the DNA end matches TRBJ2-7 better. CDR3 size: 14 residues. Per germline, CDR1 DFQATT and CDR2 SNEGSKA (reference sequence). The CDR3 DNA sequence: TGCAGTGCAGTCGATACAGGAACTTTCTACGAGCAGTACTTC. It encodes CSAVDTGTFYEQYF.

About this clonotype itself: A single base separates this from a much larger clone, so it may be a read error. The conserved final phenylalanine or tryptophan is absent from the CDR3, which likely points to a read error. The V and J genes are TRBV29-1 and TRBJ1-2; possible D gene TRBD1, 5 bases. The germline CDR1 and CDR2 sequences are SQVTM and ANQGSEA. V lost 4 bases to trimming and J lost 2 bases, with 8 bases between them. This CDR3 has 12 residues. The CDR3 loop is CSVGGQNYGYTL. The DNA of the CDR3 is TGCAGCGTTGGGGGCCAGAACTATGGCTACACCTTA.

This clonotype has just a few counts. The chain employs TRBV5-5 and TRBJ2-3, with D unresolved. The CDR3 totals 15 residues. CDR1 SGHKS and CDR2 YYEKEE come from the germline V gene (reference sequence). The V end was cut by 2 bases, the J end by 1 base, with 11 bases between. The CDR3 DNA follows: TGTGCCAGCAGCTTACTCCTTCTCGGCACAGATACGCAGTATTTT. Amino acids: CASSLLLLGTDTQYF.

The chain carries TRBV29-1 and TRBJ2-5; 7 bases align to TRBD1. CDR1 is SQVTM, CDR2 ANQGSEA, per germline. V was pared by 6 bases and J by 2 bases, with 6 bases of the junction left unmatched. CDR3 length equals 13 residues. The CDR3 DNA sequence: TGCAGCGTCCGGACAGGTTGGCAAGAGACCCAGTACTTC. This gives the protein CSVRTGWQETQYF.

The chain carries TRBV29-1 and TRBJ2-3; D might be TRBD1 (6 bases). V lost 3 bases and J lost 5, with 12 bases in between. This CDR3 is built from 13 residues. Germline CDR1 SQVTM, CDR2 ANQGSEA. The CDR3 sequence: CSVDSGAGDTQYF. CDR3 coding DNA: TGCAGCGTTGACTCAGGGGCGGGAGATACGCAGTATTTT.

The J gene is TRBJ2-6, the V gene TRBV28, with a possible D match to TRBD2 (5 bases). This CDR3 is 16 amino acids long. Germline V CDR1 and CDR2: MDHEN, SYDVKM. The V gene lost 3 bases and the J gene lost 0 bases, with 9 bases spanning the gap. This CDR3 is CASSFYAGSGANVLTF. DNA of the CDR3: TGTGCCAGCAGTTTCTATGCGGGCTCTGGGGCCAACGTCCTGACTTTC.

This clonotype was detected a few times. The chain's CDR3 is CSVAHRDQPQHF. CDR3 in DNA: TGCAGCGTAGCTCACAGGGATCAGCCCCAGCATTTT. The chain couples TRBV29-1 to TRBJ1-5, with TRBD1 as a possible D gene (6 bases). Trimming removed 6 bases from V and 5 bases from J, with 11 bases in between. Germline V gene data show CDR1 as SQVTM and CDR2 as ANQGSEA. This CDR3 region has 12 residues. Combining the CDR3 with reference TRBV29-1 and TRBJ1-5 gives the whole variable domain SAVISQKPSRDICQRGTSLTIQCQVDSQVTMMFWYRQQPGQSLTLIATANQGSEATYESGFVIDKFPISRPNLTFSTLTVSNMSPEDSSIYLCSVAHRDQPQHFGDGTRLSIL.

The chain has TRBV5-1 and TRBJ1-2; 7 positions match TRBD1. This CDR3 contains 12 residues. Germline V lookup: CDR1 SGHRS, CDR2 YFSETQ. V lost 6 bases to trimming and J lost 6 bases; unmatched junction nucleotides: 5. In DNA, the CDR3 is TGCGCCAGCACGGGACAGTCAGATGGCTACACCTTC. Its translation: CASTGQSDGYTF.